This passage covers 4 T cell receptor beta chains from one sample sequenced in a study of blood T cell repertoires in COVID-19. Assay: immunoSEQ multiplex PCR; the TCRdb copy retains only in-frame clones and omits some. The sample has over 250,000 clones; roughly 90% are singletons. The specimen was PBMCs or T cells enriched from blood (not recorded which). The receptors stem from a man aged 35-49 years who had recovered from COVID-19.

This rearrangement joins TRBV4-1 to TRBJ1-1; a weak D match, TRBD1 (5 bases). Germline V gene data show CDR1 as MGHRA and CDR2 as YSYEKL. Trimming took 1 base from V and 3 from J, leaving 12 bases between them. This CDR3 is 15 amino acids long. CDR3 in DNA: TGCGCCAGCAGCCAAGGGAAGGGGCAGCACACTGAAGCTTTCTTT. Amino acid sequence: CASSQGKGQHTEAFF.

V gene TRBV21-1 combines with J gene TRBJ2-1; the table names TRBD2, a call not compared with the DNA. TRBV21-1 has pseudogene status. The CDR3 has 19 amino acids. In DNA form, the CDR3 reads TGTGCCAGCAGCAAAGCGGCGGGGAGGGCCGCCCCGGCTGACAATGAGCAGTTCTTC. This translates into CASSKAAGRAAPADNEQFF.

The CDR3 loop reads CASSSLAGGLEAMYTGELFF. The CDR3 DNA is TGTGCCAGCAGCTCGTTAGCGGGAGGGCTAGAAGCAATGTACACCGGGGAGCTGTTTTTT. The chain recombines TRBV7-3 with TRBJ2-2; 11 nucleotides agree with TRBD2. With 4 bases clipped from V and 3 bases from J, the junction kept 16 bases outside the gene matches. The CDR3 has 20 amino acids. The germline V gene has CDR1 SGHTA and CDR2 FQGTGA. Based on the CDR3 plus reference TRBV7-3 and TRBJ2-2, the full variable domain is GAGVSQTPSNKVTEKGKYVELRCDPISGHTALYWYRQSLGQGPEFLIYFQGTGAADDSGLPNDRFFAVRPEGSVSTLKIQRTERGDSAVYLCASSSLAGGLEAMYTGELFFGEGSRLTVL.

A few counts support this clone. This chain uses TRBV2 with TRBJ2-7, with a possible D match to TRBD1 (5 bases). Trimming cost V 6 bases and J 0 bases, with 15 bases left between them. This CDR3 is 15 amino acids long. Germline V gene lookup returns CDR1 SNHLY and CDR2 FYNNEI. This CDR3 is CASRATDSHSYEQYF. The CDR3 bases are TGTGCCAGCAGGGCGACAGACTCCCACTCCTACGAGCAGTACTTC.